This T cell receptor (beta chain) was recovered during a study of CD8 T cells in ankylosing spondylitis. Overall study results and limits: The authors reported significant enrichment of disease-linked clones in matched ankylosing spondylitis synovial fluid. Ankylosing spondylitis blood appeared to be characterized by a TCR beta motif of under ten highly homologous variants.

V dropped 6 bases and J dropped 4; count of bases not matched to a gene: 7. Germline V gene sequence: CDR1 SQVTM, CDR2 ANQGSEA. The CDR3 is 13 amino acids. It was by quantitative 5'-RACE with molecular barcodes that TCR beta libraries were made. One entry per CDR3 protein, called by TCRdb with MiXCR from the 5' RACE reads. The sample shows 110,000 to 150,000 distinct CDR3 sequences, roughly 7.7% of them seen only once. This clonotype was seen more than once but under ten times. Its matching antigen is unknown. This chain joins TRBV29-1 and TRBJ2-5; 8 positions agree with TRBD1. The sequence was collected from a male donor with ankylosing spondylitis. The specimen was synovial fluid, either unsorted or a sorted T cell fraction (not recorded which). This CDR3 reads CSVETGGGETQYF. DNA for the CDR3: TGCAGCGTGGAAACAGGGGGAGGAGAGACCCAGTACTTC.